The source of this TCR beta chain is a study of T cell clonotyping in hematopoietic cell transplantation. Study findings and constraints: Higher Inverse Simpson Index values in graft donor and pretransplant recipient predicted broader posttransplant TCR diversity. Pathologically expanded recipient clonotypes increased progressively from day 30 to day 180 as diversity fell. Without cell sorting, CD4 versus CD8 contributions remain unresolved.

With respect to this clone: What it binds is unknown.

Here immunoSEQ multiplex PCR was the method, and the copy in TCRdb shows in-frame clones only, minus some. The sample has about 69,000 clones, around 94% seen once; the top ten hold roughly 1.5%. The CDR3 has 14 residues. CDR1 and CDR2 (germline): SNHLY, FYNNEI. V lost 6 bases and J lost 0, with 11 bases in between. The TCR originated in a man aged 45-65 years in good health. Some clones in this sample may be carry-over from other donors' samples. Input material: peripheral blood mononuclear cells. V gene TRBV2 combines with J gene TRBJ1-1; maybe TRBD1 (5 bases). The CDR3 DNA reads TGTGCCAGCAGGAGAAGGGACTTGAACACTGAAGCTTTCTTT. Protein sequence: CASRRRDLNTEAFF. Drawing the rest from reference TRBV2 and TRBJ1-1, the complete variable domain is EPEVTQTPSHQVTQMGQEVILRCVPISNHLYFYWYRQILGQKVEFLVSFYNNEISEKSEIFDDQFSVERPDGSNFTLKIRSTKLEDSAMYFCASRRRDLNTEAFFGQGTRLTVV.